This TCR beta chain was found in a study of blood T cells in healthy people across ages. Across the study: When template switching was applied, about one barcoded beta molecule was captured per two T cells. Findings of the study overall: Higher diversity and more naive CD4+ cells were features of long-lived donors, compared to aged donors. Roughly linearly, TCR beta diversity per million T cells fell as age increased.

For this clonotype: Its target is not known.

Per germline, CDR1 DFQATT and CDR2 SNEGSKA (reference sequence). There are 13 residues in the CDR3. V lost 4 bases and J 5 bases, leaving 14 bases between the germline ends. The second PCR ran roughly 7 to 12 cycles with a sample-barcoded 5' primer and J-beta primers. TCRdb reprocessed the 5' RACE reads via MiXCR and lists one record per CDR3 protein. The sample contains about 570,000 distinct CDR3 sequences, 25% to 30% of which appear only once. The receptor's source is a woman in her 70s in good health. V is TRBV20-1 and J is TRBJ2-5; possibly TRBD2 for D (5 bases). Input material: blood. The CDR3, as DNA: TGCAGTGCTAACGGATGGAGAGGGGAGACCCAGTACTTC. The encoded protein is CSANGWRGETQYF.